This T cell receptor beta chain came from a study of blood T cells in healthy people across ages. A J-beta primer mix and a sample-barcoded 5' primer were used in a second PCR of about 7 to 12 cycles. Via MiXCR, TCRdb re-called the 5' RACE reads, giving one row per CDR3 protein. The sample lists 800,000 to 1,300,000 distinct CDR3 sequences, 20% to 25% occurring once. Germline values: CDR1 MNHEY, CDR2 SVGEGT. Deletions cut 1 base from V and 2 bases from J, with 3 bases between. This CDR3 contains 12 residues. These data were likewise used in another study, on T cells of mothers and their children.

Sample: blood. This receptor was identified in a girl aged 2 to 10 in good health. The rearrangement uses TRBV6-2 or TRBV6-3 and TRBJ2-7; the D is unclear. The CDR3 reads CASSYLTYEQYF. The DNA for the CDR3 is TGTGCCAGCAGTTACTTAACCTACGAGCAGTACTTC.